Following are 25 T cell receptor beta chains from one sample sequenced in a study of T cell repertoires in cytomegalovirus infection. TCRdb recomputed calls from the reads with MiXCR, one row per CDR3 protein. The sample has 450,000 to 650,000 distinct CDR3 sequences; under 45% are singletons. For these TCRs, the target antigens are not known. Sequenced material: cultured PBMCs, taken from culture after CMV antigen stimulation. These receptors were obtained from a human donor in good health (CMV status not recorded). Some clones in this sample may be carry-over from other donors' samples.

This chain connects TRBV27 to TRBJ1-1; 10 positions match TRBD1. The CDR3 is 16 residues long. The germline V gene has CDR1 MNHEY and CDR2 SMNVEV (reference sequence). The J segment lost 3 bases and the V segment lost 4 bases, leaving 8 bases of the junction unmatched. The CDR3 loop is CASSWAPGQGYTEAFF. DNA of the CDR3: TGTGCCAGCAGTTGGGCCCCGGGACAGGGGTACACTGAAGCTTTCTTT.

The chain is built from TRBV6-5 and TRBJ2-1; D gene unclear. The V and J ends lost 4 bases and 5 bases respectively, with 3 bases between them. The CDR3 runs 11 residues. Looked up from germline, CDR1 is MNHEY and CDR2 is SVGAGI. The CDR3 DNA sequence: TGTGCCAGCAGTTTCGACAATGAGCAGTTCTTC. It specifies CASSFDNEQFF.

The rearrangement joins TRBV7-2 to TRBJ1-6; D is unresolved. Germline V gene data show CDR1 as SGHTA and CDR2 as FQGNSA. Trimming left V 1 base short and J 4 bases short, with 11 bases between. This CDR3 has 16 residues. The CDR3 spells CASSLEPTEYNSPLHF. The CDR3 nucleotides read TGTGCCAGCAGCTTAGAGCCTACAGAGTATAATTCACCCCTCCACTTT.

The rearrangement links TRBV29-1 to TRBJ1-5; possible D gene TRBD1, 5 bases. V was shortened by 7 bases and J by 2 bases, with 15 bases between the two germline ends. Germline loops: CDR1 SQVTM, CDR2 ANQGSEA. The CDR3 totals 14 residues. The CDR3 reads CSATVGGGNQPQHF. The CDR3 region has the DNA TGCAGCGCCACCGTGGGAGGGGGCAATCAGCCCCAGCATTTT.

This clonotype appeared a few times. This chain connects TRBV7-9 to TRBJ2-5; TRBD1 agrees at 9 bases. The junction had 9 bases not matched to a gene; V was cut back by 5 bases and J by 5 bases. The CDR3 loop spans 15 amino acids. The germline V gene has CDR1 SEHNR and CDR2 FQNEAQ (reference sequence). CDR3 sequence (DNA): TGTGCCAGCAGCCCCGCGACAGGGGGTTCTGAGACCCAGTACTTC. Its translation is CASSPATGGSETQYF.

This clonotype was seen a few times. J is TRBJ1-2 and V is TRBV12-3 or TRBV12-4; weak D call: TRBD1 (5 bases). The CDR3 contains 12 residues. Between the trimmed V and J ends, which lost 7 bases and 8 bases, there was a span of 14 bases. The CDR3 reads CASTQGPRGYTF. DNA of the CDR3: TGTGCCAGCACTCAGGGACCGAGAGGCTACACCTTC.

Comment on this clonotype: One base away lies a much larger clone, so this may be a sequencing read error. V is TRBV2 and J is TRBJ1-5; a weak D match, TRBD1 (6 bases). Germline V lookup: CDR1 SNHLY, CDR2 FYNNEI. V was trimmed by 7 bases and J by 0 bases, leaving 10 bases between them. This CDR3 region has 14 residues. The CDR3: CASTRTDSNQPQHF. DNA of the CDR3: TGTGCCAGCACCCGGACAGATAGCAATCAGCCCCAGCATTTT.

The chain combines TRBV5-4 with TRBJ2-3; possibly TRBD2 for D (6 bases). The CDR3 contains 17 residues. V dropped 0 bases and J dropped 2 bases, with 16 bases sitting between them. Germline-derived CDR1 and CDR2 are SGHNT and YYREEE (reference sequence). The CDR3 region is CASSLALASLHTDTQYF. DNA of the CDR3: TGTGCCAGCAGCTTGGCCCTAGCGTCCCTGCACACAGATACGCAGTATTTT.

This clonotype was found once. The chain combines TRBV6-6 with TRBJ2-1, with TRBD1 matching over 7 bases. The germline gives CDR1 MNHNY, CDR2 SVGAGI (reference sequence). Germline trimming cut 7 bases from V and 15 bases from J; bases unmatched to any gene: 15. This CDR3 has 13 amino acids. For the CDR3, the DNA is TGTGCCAGCAAATCTCGGACAGGCGGAATTGGGTTCTTC. It codes for CASKSRTGGIGFF.

This chain connects TRBV7-2 to TRBJ2-5; tentative D call: TRBD2 (5 bases). Germline assignment: CDR1 SGHTA and CDR2 FQGNSA. There are 14 residues in the CDR3. V lost 5 bases and J 4 bases, leaving 14 bases between the germline ends. CDR3 amino acids: CASSPMGALETQYF. CDR3 DNA: TGTGCCAGCAGCCCCATGGGAGCACTAGAGACCCAGTACTTC.

This clonotype appeared a few times. The rearrangement links TRBV11-2 to TRBJ2-5; TRBD1 matches 7 bases. Germline CDR1 reads SGHAT; CDR2 reads FQNNGV. This CDR3 contains 15 residues. The V and J ends lost 11 bases and 1 base, in that order; junction bases with no gene match: 13. The CDR3, as DNA: TGTGCCTCCCGCCCAGGGGGTGCGGCCCAAGAGACCCAGTACTTC. Residues: CASRPGGAAQETQYF.

CDR3 amino acids: CASSSLLRLAGNEQFF. In DNA form, the CDR3 reads TGTGCCAGCAGTTCCCTTTTACGACTAGCGGGCAATGAGCAGTTCTTC. The chain employs TRBV6-2 or TRBV6-3 and TRBJ2-1, with 10 positions matching TRBD2. V lost 4 bases, J lost 6 bases, and 9 bases stayed unmatched. CDR1 and CDR2 (germline): MNHEY, SVGEGT. The CDR3 sequence is 16 residues long.

CDR3 amino acids: CASSLGHPGDYEQYF. DNA for the CDR3: TGCGCCAGCAGCTTGGGACACCCCGGAGATTACGAGCAGTACTTC. The rearrangement joins TRBV5-1 to TRBJ2-7; D uncertain. The V and J ends lost 0 bases and 4 bases respectively, with 14 bases between them. This CDR3 spans 15 amino acids. The germline V gene has CDR1 SGHRS and CDR2 YFSETQ.

This chain uses TRBV27 with TRBJ2-7, with no clear D. The CDR3 has 14 amino acids. CDR1 is MNHEY and CDR2 is SMNVEV in the germline V gene (reference sequence). The V end was cut by 4 bases, the J end by 3 bases, with 13 bases between. The CDR3 reads CASSSAGEVYEQYF. Here the CDR3 DNA reads TGTGCCAGCAGTTCGGCAGGAGAAGTCTACGAGCAGTACTTC.

The chain combines TRBV10-2 with TRBJ1-1; perhaps TRBD1 as D (6 bases). V lost 7 bases and J lost 1, with 7 bases in between. In germline, CDR1 is WSHSY, CDR2 SAAADI. The CDR3 is 12 amino acids. The CDR3 spells CASMDRNTEAFF. Here the CDR3 DNA reads TGCGCCAGCATGGACAGGAACACTGAAGCTTTCTTT.

This sequence joins TRBV9 and TRBJ2-4; possibly TRBD2 for D (6 bases). The CDR3 is made up of 20 amino acids. V was pared by 0 bases and J by 3 bases, with 25 bases between. The V gene's germline CDR1 is SGDLS and CDR2 YYNGEE. The chain's CDR3 is CASSVGVGGALTRNKNIQYF. The CDR3 DNA follows: TGTGCCAGCAGCGTAGGGGTCGGGGGAGCTCTCACGCGGAACAAAAACATTCAGTACTTC.

This clonotype was seen only a few times. This chain joins TRBV7-6 and TRBJ1-5; 7 nucleotides line up with TRBD1. This CDR3 has 12 residues. With 3 bases clipped from V and 11 bases from J, the junction kept 4 bases outside the gene matches. Germline-derived CDR1 and CDR2 are SGHVS and FNYEAQ. The CDR3 DNA sequence: TGTGCCAGCAGCTTCCCAGGGGGGGCCCAGCATTTT. Amino acid sequence: CASSFPGGAQHF.

This clonotype was found a few times. The V call is TRBV7-2, the J call TRBJ2-3, with 12 bases that match TRBD2. Germline assignment: CDR1 SGHTA and CDR2 FQGNSA. CDR3 length equals 15 residues. The junction had 6 bases not matched to a gene; V was cut back by 5 bases and J by 6 bases. CDR3 nucleotide sequence: TGTGCCAGCAGCCTTGGACTAGCGGGATGGGATACGCAGTATTTT. Amino acids: CASSLGLAGWDTQYF.

This chain uses TRBV7-2 with TRBJ2-4; D is unresolved. V was pared by 2 bases and J by 7 bases, with 6 bases between. Germline V gene lookup returns CDR1 SGHTA and CDR2 FQGNSA. The CDR3 loop spans 12 amino acids. CDR3 residues: CASSLRNNIQYF. DNA of the CDR3: TGTGCCAGCAGCTTACGAAACAACATTCAGTACTTC.

This clonotype was seen a few times. The gene calls are TRBV7-8 and TRBJ2-5, with D perhaps matching TRBD2 (5 bases). V was cut by 5 bases and J by 4 bases, with 17 bases left in between. CDR3 length: 15 residues. The germline V gene encodes CDR1 SGHVS and CDR2 FQNEAQ. The chain's CDR3 is CASSLLRGEIETQYF. The CDR3 DNA reads TGTGCCAGCAGCCTCCTGCGTGGGGAGATAGAGACCCAGTACTTC. Looking up the rest from reference TRBV7-8 and TRBJ2-5 gives the full variable domain: GAGVSQSPRYKVAKRGQDVALRCDPISGHVSLFWYQQALGQGPEFLTYFQNEAQLDKSGLPSDRFFAERPEGSVSTLKIQRTQQEDSAVYLCASSLLRGEIETQYFGPGTRLLVL.

The chain is built from TRBV6-5 and TRBJ1-4, with 10 bases aligning to TRBD1. V shed 9 bases, J shed 5 bases, and the junction held 9 bases outside the gene matches. Germline V gives CDR1 MNHEY, CDR2 SVGAGI. This CDR3 region has 15 residues. CDR3 protein: CARPGQGTQNEKLFF. For the CDR3, the DNA is TGTGCCAGGCCGGGACAGGGGACGCAAAATGAAAAACTGTTTTTT.

The sample holds a few counts of this clonotype. This chain joins TRBV28 and TRBJ2-2, with 8 bases that match TRBD1. J gave up 5 bases and V 3 bases, and 17 bases lay outside the gene matches. The CDR3 spans 19 residues. From germline, CDR1 is MDHEN and CDR2 SYDVKM. This CDR3 reads CASSFPSALRQGWTGELFF. For the CDR3, the DNA is TGTGCCAGCAGTTTCCCCTCGGCCCTAAGACAGGGGTGGACCGGGGAGCTGTTTTTT.

This chain joins TRBV2 and TRBJ1-2; no clear D. Germline CDR1 is SNHLY and CDR2 is FYNNEI. The CDR3 length is 15 residues. The V end lost 6 bases, the J end lost 5 bases, and 19 bases lay between the germline ends. The CDR3 loop reads CASRETSLPLYGYTF. CDR3 coding DNA: TGTGCCAGCAGAGAGACCAGTCTCCCTCTTTATGGCTACACCTTC.

The chain employs TRBV2 and TRBJ2-2; no reliable D call. The V gene lost 5 bases and the J gene lost 8 bases, with 12 bases spanning the gap. Looked up from germline, CDR1 is SNHLY and CDR2 is FYNNEI. This CDR3 comprises 13 residues. The CDR3 DNA follows: TGTGCCAGCAGTCCCCGTGTCTCTGGGGAGCTGTTTTTT. Protein: CASSPRVSGELFF.

The CDR3 loop is CATSRSSNEDTQYF. CDR3 in DNA: TGTGCCACCAGCAGATCCAGTAACGAGGATACGCAGTATTTT. The chain combines TRBV15 with TRBJ2-3, with unresolved D. The germline gives CDR1 LNHNV, CDR2 YYDKDF (reference sequence). The ends were cut back, 2 bases at V and 6 bases at J, with 12 bases in the middle. CDR3 length: 14 amino acids. Combining the CDR3 with reference TRBV15 and TRBJ2-3 gives the whole variable domain DAMVIQNPRYQVTQFGKPVTLSCSQTLNHNVMYWYQQKSSQAPKLLFHYYDKDFNNEADTPDNFQSRRPNTSFCFLDIRSPGLGDTAMYLCATSRSSNEDTQYFGPGTRLTVL.